This passage covers 5 T cell receptor beta chains from one sample sequenced in a study of cytomegalovirus exposure and HLA in healthy donors. Use of 60 Vbeta and 13 Jbeta primers characterized the PCR. Clones were read by immunoSEQ multiplex PCR, and TCRdb kept only the in-frame ones, dropping some. The table shows around 160,000 clones, with roughly 80% occurring only once. Sample: PBMCs. All receptors derive from a male donor in good health and CMV-seropositive.

Here the CDR3 DNA reads TGTGCCAGCAGCCTCGGACAGGGTCGCAACTATGGCTACACCTTC. Translation: CASSLGQGRNYGYTF. The rearrangement links TRBV5-5 to TRBJ1-2; TRBD1 matches at 8 bases. Germline lookup yields CDR1 SGHKS and CDR2 YYEKEE (reference sequence). The CDR3 runs to 15 residues. Unmatched junction bases numbered 7, after V lost 4 bases and J lost 2 bases.

The gene calls are TRBV5-8 and TRBJ2-5, with TRBD2 matching 7 bases. V trimming: 4 bases; J trimming: 3 bases; junction bases outside the gene matches: 6. Germline CDR1 is SGHTS and CDR2 is YDEGEE. There are 14 residues in the CDR3. DNA of the CDR3: TGTGCCAGCAGCGCGGGACTAAAAAAAGAGACCCAGTACTTC. It specifies CASSAGLKKETQYF. Based on the CDR3 plus reference TRBV5-8 and TRBJ2-5, the full variable domain is EAGVTQSPTHLIKTRGQQATLRCSPISGHTSVYWYQQALGLGLQFLLWYDEGEERNRGNFPPRFSGRQFPNYSSELNVNALELEDSALYLCASSAGLKKETQYFGPGTRLLVL.

V and J are TRBV27 and TRBJ1-2; D possibly corresponds to TRBD1 (6 bases). There are 13 residues in the CDR3. Trimming left V 4 bases short and J 4 bases short, with 10 bases between. Germline CDR1 reads MNHEY; CDR2 reads SMNVEV (reference sequence). CDR3 sequence: CASSSTGFYGYTF. For the CDR3, the DNA is TGTGCCAGCAGTTCCACAGGGTTCTATGGCTACACCTTC.

The chain employs TRBV5-1 and TRBJ2-5, with 10 bases aligning to TRBD2. The length of the CDR3 is 15 residues. V dropped 2 bases and J dropped 5; count of bases not matched to a gene: 6. Germline V gene lookup returns CDR1 SGHRS and CDR2 YFSETQ. The CDR3 nucleotides read TGCGCCAGCAGCTTCCTAGCGGGAGTCGGCGAGACCCAGTACTTC. Amino acids: CASSFLAGVGETQYF.

The V call is TRBV5-1, the J call TRBJ2-7, with D possibly TRBD1 on 6 matching bases. The length of the CDR3 is 13 residues. V was cut by 0 bases and J by 9 bases, with 13 bases left in between. CDR1 and CDR2 from the germline V gene are SGHRS and YFSETQ. DNA for the CDR3: TGCGCCAGCAGCTTGGGGGGCAGCAGGGGGCAGTACTTC. Its translation: CASSLGGSRGQYF.